The sequence of this T cell receptor (beta chain) was determined in a study of molecular identifiers for immune sequencing clone quantification. The study, taken as a whole, reports: Clones exceeding 20 RNA copies carried over 97% of effector molecules but under 1% of naive-cell molecules.

The V gene lost 6 bases and the J gene lost 5 bases, with 19 bases spanning the gap. Germline V gives CDR1 LNHDA, CDR2 SQIVND (reference sequence). The CDR3 runs to 16 residues. This clonotype was detected ten times or more. Its antigen is currently unknown. TCRdb processed the PCR reads anew with MiXCR; each CDR3 protein has one entry. The sample carries about 510,000 distinct CDR3 sequences, less than 30% recorded once. The material sequenced was naive CD8+ T cells from blood, with Jurkat cell RNA spiked in. Stated subset: FACS-sorted CD8+CD4-CCR7+CD45RA+ naive T cells. The rearrangement uses TRBV19 and TRBJ2-2; D assignment may be TRBD1 or TRBD2 (6 bases each). This receptor was obtained from a human donor in good health. Some libraries in this study had Jurkat cell RNA spiked in. DNA of the CDR3: TGTGCCAGTAGCCTCCCCCAGTGGAGGGGGACCGGGGAGCTGTTTTTT. It yields the protein CASSLPQWRGTGELFF.